The 9 T cell receptor beta chains below were found in one sample sequenced in a study of vaccination effects on CD4 cells after COVID-19. Clones were read by immunoSEQ multiplex PCR, and TCRdb kept only the in-frame ones, dropping some. Of around 46,000 clones detected, about 75% appear once; the ten largest clones hold less than 30%. ViraFEST assay sequencing came after antigen-specific CD4+ T cells were expanded with viral peptide pools. Isolation of CD4+ T cells took place after about 10 days of culture. A PCR test confirmed that the person had SARS-CoV-2 infection between March and December 2020. These TCRs' antigens remain unknown. The sample here was CD4+ T cells from PBMCs cultured with a peptide pool, taken before COVID-19 vaccination. The receptors stem from a human donor who had a prior SARS-CoV-2 infection.

This chain connects TRBV11-3 to TRBJ2-2, with TRBD1 matching 8 bases. The V gene end was trimmed by 5 bases and the J gene end by 5 bases; junction bases not matched to a gene: 10. The germline CDR1 and CDR2 sequences are SGHNT and YENEEA. This CDR3 has 16 amino acids. The CDR3 spells CASSPSGQGRTGELFF. The CDR3 DNA is TGTGCCAGCAGCCCCAGCGGACAGGGACGGACCGGGGAGCTGTTTTTT.

The V and J genes are TRBV2 and TRBJ1-6; perhaps TRBD1 as D (5 bases). Germline CDR1 and CDR2: SNHLY and FYNNEI. V was clipped by 4 bases and J by 5 bases, with 9 bases between them. The length of the CDR3 is 14 residues. The CDR3 sequence: CASSVGRNNSPLHF. In DNA form, the CDR3 reads TGTGCCAGCAGTGTGGGACGGAATAATTCACCCCTCCACTTT.

V usage is TRBV30 and J usage is TRBJ2-5; a weak D match, TRBD1 (5 bases). V shed 3 bases and J shed 7 bases, with 12 bases lying between them. The CDR3 has 12 residues. Germline CDR1 and CDR2: GTSNPN and SVGIG (reference sequence). CDR3 amino acids: CAWRGAVLTQYF. DNA of the CDR3: TGTGCCTGGAGAGGGGCAGTTCTGACCCAGTACTTC.

V usage is TRBV5-1 and J usage is TRBJ2-3, with a weak D call TRBD1 (6 bases). CDR3 length: 14 amino acids. In germline, CDR1 is SGHRS, CDR2 YFSETQ. Trimming took 5 bases from V and 7 from J, leaving 17 bases between them. This CDR3 is CASRVGQGSNTQYF. In nucleotides, the CDR3 is TGCGCCAGCAGAGTTGGCCAGGGGTCTAATACGCAGTATTTT.

This chain connects TRBV30 to TRBJ1-2, with 7 bases matching TRBD1. The germline gives CDR1 GTSNPN, CDR2 SVGIG (reference sequence). After removal of 0 bases from V and 8 bases from J, the junction contained 6 bases not matched to a gene. The CDR3 is made up of 13 amino acids. In nucleotides, the CDR3 is TGTGCCTGGAGTGTGAACAGGGGTTACGGCTACACCTTC. Translated, it gives CAWSVNRGYGYTF. The full variable domain, completed using reference TRBV30 and TRBJ1-2, is SQTIHQWPATLVQPVGSPLSLECTVEGTSNPNLYWYRQAAGRGLQLLFYSVGIGQISSEVPQNLSASRPQDRQFILSSKKLLLSDSGFYLCAWSVNRGYGYTFGSGTRLTVV.

This clone was seen a single time. The chain carries TRBV18 and TRBJ1-1, with D perhaps TRBD1 (5 bases). The CDR3 is made up of 16 amino acids. V lost 6 bases and J lost 4, with 21 bases in between. Per the germline V gene, CDR1 is KGHSH and CDR2 is LQKENI. CDR3 amino acids: CASSLSDGKGATEAFF. The CDR3 DNA follows: TGTGCCAGCTCCCTTTCGGATGGGAAAGGGGCCACTGAAGCTTTCTTT.

This clone appeared once. V and J are TRBV19 and TRBJ2-5; possibly TRBD2 for D (5 bases). V lost 5 bases to trimming and J lost 7 bases, with 20 bases between them. The CDR3 length is 15 residues. Germline V gene lookup returns CDR1 LNHDA and CDR2 SQIVND (reference sequence). In DNA form, the CDR3 reads TGTGCCAGTAGTTATAGCGCGTGGAGGTCTGGGACCCAGTACTTC. Residues: CASSYSAWRSGTQYF.

The chain combines TRBV5-4 with TRBJ1-2, with 9 nucleotides matching TRBD1. This CDR3 contains 15 residues. The trim removed 3 bases at V and 5 bases at J, leaving 8 bases unmatched. Germline V lookup: CDR1 SGHNT, CDR2 YYREEE (reference sequence). The CDR3 DNA sequence: TGTGCCAGCAGCTCAAACAGGGGGCTGGGGTATGGCTACACCTTC. Residues: CASSSNRGLGYGYTF.

This clone was seen a few times. The genes are TRBV9 and TRBJ1-5, with D maybe TRBD1 (6 bases). CDR1 is SGDLS and CDR2 is YYNGEE in the germline V gene. This CDR3 contains 15 residues. V lost 0 bases to trimming and J lost 3 bases, with 10 bases between them. The CDR3 here is CASSVGTADNQPQHF. CDR3 nucleotides: TGTGCCAGCAGCGTAGGGACAGCGGACAATCAGCCCCAGCATTTT.